One and the same sample provided the 5 T cell receptor beta chains below, sequenced in a study of glioma-infiltrating T cells. The iRepertoire nested amplicon-rescue multiplex PCR amplified TCR alpha and beta CDR3s from RNA. TCRdb re-called the multiplex PCR reads through MiXCR, storing one row per CDR3 protein. The repertoire consists of about 89,000 distinct CDR3 sequences, with 20% to 25% occurring once and the leading ten covering roughly 6.7%. The sample taken for sequencing was glioma tissue, nonneoplastic brain tissue, or PBMCs (not recorded which). Receptor source: a human donor with low-grade glioma or glioblastoma, undergoing nonglioma brain surgery, or in good health (not recorded which).

This clonotype was detected only once. This chain connects TRBV30 to TRBJ2-5, with 7 bases fitting TRBD2. Germline CDR1 reads GTSNPN; CDR2 reads SVGIG (reference sequence). The CDR3 is made up of 15 amino acids. J gave up 4 bases and V 2 bases, and 10 bases lay outside the gene matches. The CDR3 sequence: CAWSIGGRRVETQYF. The CDR3 DNA sequence: TGTGCCTGGAGTATTGGCGGGAGAAGAGTAGAGACCCAGTACTTC.

The chain links TRBV7-2 to TRBJ2-7; TRBD2 aligns across 11 bases. The CDR3 spans 14 residues. The germline CDR1 and CDR2 sequences are SGHTA and FQGNSA. With V trimmed by 1 base and J by 8 bases, 4 bases remained unmatched. The CDR3 here is CASSLELAGVKQYF. CDR3 sequence (DNA): TGTGCCAGCAGCTTAGAACTAGCGGGAGTGAAGCAGTACTTC.

At least ten counts were recorded for this clonotype. The chain combines TRBV6-1 with TRBJ1-3; 7 bases line up with TRBD1. The length of the CDR3 is 20 residues. Trimming removed 5 bases from V and 0 bases from J; junction bases left unmatched: 19. CDR1 MNHNS and CDR2 SASEGT come from the germline V gene. The CDR3 nucleotides are TGTGCCAGCAGTCAGGGGGATTACTTTAACCACAAGAGCTCTGGAAACACCATATATTTT. Amino acids: CASSQGDYFNHKSSGNTIYF.

By sample fraction, this clonotype is medium-sized (0.01 to 0.1%). The DNA of the CDR3 is TGCAGTACGGACAGGCGGGAATCAGATACGCAGTATTTT. It translates to CSTDRRESDTQYF. The chain joins TRBV20-1 to TRBJ2-3, with D perhaps TRBD1 (7 bases). V lost 8 bases, J lost 4 bases, and 16 bases lay in between. Germline V gives CDR1 DFQATT, CDR2 SNEGSKA (reference sequence). This CDR3 is built from 13 residues.

This clonotype was seen many times. The chain combines TRBV18 with TRBJ2-1; TRBD2 aligns across 9 bases. The germline V gene encodes CDR1 KGHSH and CDR2 LQKENI. The CDR3 extends over 15 amino acids. V trimming: 5 bases; J trimming: 2 bases; junction bases outside the gene matches: 4. This CDR3 reads CASSETSGTYNEQFF. CDR3 coding DNA: TGTGCCAGCTCAGAGACTAGCGGAACCTACAATGAGCAGTTCTTC.